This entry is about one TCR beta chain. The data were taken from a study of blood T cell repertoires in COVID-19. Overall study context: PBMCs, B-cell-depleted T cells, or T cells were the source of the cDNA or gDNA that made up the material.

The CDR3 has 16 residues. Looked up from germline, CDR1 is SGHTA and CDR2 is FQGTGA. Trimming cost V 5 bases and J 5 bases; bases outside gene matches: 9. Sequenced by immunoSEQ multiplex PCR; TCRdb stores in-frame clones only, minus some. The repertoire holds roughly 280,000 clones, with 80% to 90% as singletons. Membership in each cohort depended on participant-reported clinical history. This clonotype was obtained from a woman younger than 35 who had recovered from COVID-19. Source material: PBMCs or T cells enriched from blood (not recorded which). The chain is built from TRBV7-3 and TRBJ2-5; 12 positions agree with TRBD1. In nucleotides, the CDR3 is TGTGCCAGCAGCGCTGAAGGGACAGGGGGCTGGGAGACCCAGTACTTC. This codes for CASSAEGTGGWETQYF.